This T cell receptor (beta chain) was observed in a study of cytomegalovirus exposure and HLA in healthy donors (dated by TCRdb to the late 2010s). Broadly, across the study: In an earlier analysis of 450 to 750 of the donors, around 290 Gb of sequence data and 90 million to 130 million unique TCR beta sequences from roughly 180 million T cells were reported. In a later analysis, previously published TCR beta repertoires from hundreds of donors were re-analyzed and high-resolution HLA genotyping was added so that TCR occurrence patterns could be studied. The study aimed to test whether signatures of past pathogen exposure could be identified by cataloging public T cell receptors. In an earlier analysis of 587 of the donors, high-throughput TCR beta sequencing was used to judge whether each TCR beta V gene segment behaved as functional or pseudogenic. Roughly five DR-DQ haplotypes were handled as single units for association and clustering because linkage in the cohort was strong. Typing coverage differed by locus: A, B, C, DRB1 and DQB1 were typed in about 620-630 donors, DQA1 in 500 to 550, DPA1 in 600 to 610, and DPB1 in 450 to 490. Roughly 300 gigabases of sequencing data and tens of millions of unique TCR sequences were included in an early release covering under 650 HLA-typed donors. To predict cytomegalovirus infection status, the study brought together high-throughput TCR immunosequencing, statistical association of individual TCRs with disease status, and machine learning. Both class I and class II loci were covered by HLA typing, at four-digit resolution. Using immunosequencing, the study profiled T cell repertoires from roughly 650 subjects and related those repertoires to cytomegalovirus serostatus. In a later genetic analysis, genome-wide SNP genotypes for about three fifths of the roughly 670 donors were used, and that subset was treated as a discovery cohort. Rather than drawing on any new phenotypic data, the later analysis identified candidate immune exposures from TCR beta sequences and the way those sequences occurred across donors. Across some 400 genotyped donors of the cohort, an average of roughly 200,000 unique TCR beta nucleotide sequences per donor were sequenced, and roughly 20% of those sequences were non-productive. Donor age, sex, ethnicity and CMV serostatus were compiled alongside the repertoire data. Along with the approximately 600-subject first cohort, a separate validation cohort of some 130 different subjects was used. The genetic ancestry cluster associated with self-reported Caucasian donors included roughly 84% of the 398 genotyped donors. Every repertoire in the discovery cohort had been generated on one and the same sequencing platform.

Of note for this clone: Its specific antigen is unknown.

General findings and caveats noted by the study authors: In a later analysis, the rate of TCR association differed among HLA loci, with DRB1 alleles having the most associated TCRs and HLA-C alleles having the fewest. Broadly in line with IMGT annotations, most TCR beta V segments showed up in productive rearrangements about 87% or about 30% of the time in an earlier analysis of approximately 640 of the donors. In a later genetic analysis, fewer N-insertions in productive TCRs were reported among donors in an Asian-associated ancestry cluster than the approximately 670-donor mean. While some public TCRs were present in many individuals, most TCR sequences turned up only very rarely across donors. A later analysis found that most CMV-associated TCR beta chains appeared HLA-restricted, with HLA associations seemingly driven largely by CMV exposure. The presence/absence analyses assumed that sequencing depth was roughly uniform across donors, and that assumption may not be true. In the study, about 150 TCR beta chains were listed as associated with cytomegalovirus. Some IMGT-functional V segments, including TRBV6-2 and TRBV6-3, could not be distinguished by the 87-base-pair reads and were therefore excluded. Because some donors lacked HLA typing at each locus, the association tests relied only on the typed subset. In a later genetic analysis, a missense DCLRE1C variant was associated with V-gene and J-gene trimming of TCR beta chains, and the association was replicated in an independent cohort. Correlated functional status among segregating V segments might be attributable to linkage disequilibrium, but an unknown experimental factor could not be ruled out. The earlier analysis of approximately 590 of the donors excluded 15 to 20 rarely observed V segments, including chromosome 9 orphons, because counts were too low. For the cohort, immune exposure information was limited to CMV serostatus. In a later analysis, HLA-associated TCR beta chains were found to be more clonally expanded and to have lower generation probabilities than equally common non-associated chains. In vitro tests confirmed that three of the cytomegalovirus-associated TCR beta chains recognize cytomegalovirus antigens. The cohort was sequenced for TCR beta chains only, and without alpha or paired-chain data the features that could be detected were limited. A cluster of highly shared sequence variants was judged likely to be a technical artifact of the sequencing pipeline. The authors suggested that the approach could potentially be generalized to other disease states and immunological phenotypes. Specific HLA alleles were associated with 15,000 to 20,000 TCR beta sequences at a false discovery rate of 0.05 in a later analysis. A later analysis reported that several top co-occurrence clusters appeared linked to parvovirus B19, influenza, CMV and Epstein-Barr virus. The classifier was reported to diagnose cytomegalovirus status with high specificity and sensitivity in both the original and validation cohorts. When HLA alleles, especially DR and DQ, strongly co-occurred, attributing TCR associations to individual alleles was difficult. A further reported finding was that TCR beta sequences accurately predicted the HLA-A and HLA-B alleles for most subjects in the first cohort.

The protocol used for the library was the immunoSEQ multiplex PCR assay. For the multiplex PCR, a mixture combining 60 forward primers for TCR Vbeta segments and 13 reverse primers for TCR Jbeta segments was used. The CDR3 region of rearranged TCR beta genes was amplified from genomic DNA with a multiplex PCR assay. The Illumina HiSeq System was used to sequence the amplified TCR beta libraries as 87-base-pair reads. Processing in the source paper ran as follows. A later analysis counted around 72 million unique TCR beta chains across the roughly 700 repertoires, and about 10 million of these chains were shared by at least two donors. A nearest-neighbor algorithm error-corrected the raw reads and collapsed the reads into unique sequences, merging closely related sequences to remove PCR and sequencing errors. V, D and J gene segments were assigned by aligning CDR3 sequences to IMGT reference sequences. For a sequence to be retained, a match of at least six nucleotides to both a V gene segment and a J gene segment was required. A rearrangement was called productive if the CDR3 had no stop codons and remained in frame with V and J, and every other rearrangement was called non-productive. Following IMGT convention, CDR3 was defined as the stretch from the second conserved V-encoded cysteine to the conserved J-encoded phenylalanine. Sequences without an unambiguous match to a single V gene segment were excluded from the earlier analysis of about 630 of the donors. In an earlier analysis of a few hundred of the donors, V segments were called functional above 56.7% productive rearrangements and were called segregating when the between-donor standard deviation exceeded 5%. A statistical classification framework was built for diagnosing cytomegalovirus status from the catalog of TCR beta chain sequences. In a later analysis, V and J genes were assigned by comparing TCR nucleotide sequences against IMGT/GENE-DB human TR gene sequences. A later analysis assigned CDR3 sequences and most-parsimonious VDJ recombination scenarios with the TCRdist pipeline. In a later analysis, every TCR beta chain was defined by the combination of its CDR3 amino acid sequence and its V-gene family, and reads without a unique V-gene family were dropped. In a later analysis, approximately 590 highly shared, low-generation-probability nucleotide sequences were removed to address suspected cross-contamination and a sequencing artifact. For each public chain, a later analysis derived a clonal expansion index from normalized ranks of inferred template counts within each repertoire. Generation probabilities in a later analysis came from a VDJ recombination model fitted to out-of-frame rearrangements, and those results were checked against IGoR. In a later analysis, hypergeometric tests were used to score TCR-TCR, TCR-HLA and TCR-CMV co-occurrence, with a repertoire-size bias correction applied to TCR pairs. False discovery rates were estimated in a later analysis by permuting HLA or CMV assignments 20 times. A later analysis grouped co-occurring TCRs with DBSCAN, adding TCRdist sequence similarity when clustering within HLA-allele-positive subsets. Repertoires with fewer than 30,000 or more than 120,000 public chains were left out of co-occurrence clustering, as were several repertoires with anomalous nucleotide sharing. TCRdb limited this immuneACCESS table to in-frame rearrangements with V and J called. A share of clones is missing; checked studies link under half to unresolved V genes, and the rest is unexplained. That table is the source of V, J and clone size, and D and trimming were worked out from the DNA. This sample's table has entries for some 75,000 clones. About 5% of the sample rests with the top ten.

The cohort was made up of hundreds of healthy bone marrow donors. At the time of sampling, every cohort member was nominally healthy, though immune exposures that went unrecorded were likely present. The donor tested CMV seronegative and was one of the 352 seronegative cohort members. Every donor gave a peripheral blood sample, and the peripheral blood mononuclear cells from that sample were used for TCR beta sequencing. The Qiagen DNeasy Blood Extraction Kit was used to extract genomic DNA from the blood cell samples. The CDR3 sequence holds 14 residues, the cysteine and phenylalanine included. Of the read, only the CDR3 DNA is kept; its 42 bases are in frame from base 1. The germline V gene gives CDR1 as LGHNA and CDR2 as YSLEER. V gives up 4 bases and J gives up 4 bases, and the segment between their germline ends measures 13 bases.

Material: PBMCs. The chain is made from TRBV4-3 and TRBJ1-1; D gene: possibly TRBD1, on 5 matching bases. This sequence was found in a man in his forties or fifties in good health and CMV-seronegative. Here the CDR3 is given as CASSRLGGGTEAFF. The DNA sequence is as follows: TGCGCCAGCAGCCGGCTCGGGGGTGGCACTGAAGCTTTCTTT.